This T cell receptor beta chain is from a study of sequential checkpoint blockade in melanoma. Study as a whole: Both treatment sequences were followed by maintenance nivolumab. DNA from 91 pretreatment tumor samples underwent TCRβ immunosequencing.

TCRdb keeps only in-frame clones here, not all; method: immunoSEQ multiplex PCR. The sample yields roughly 6,800 clones, around 30% seen once. The treatment was: randomized to nivolumab then ipilimumab (arm A) or the reverse (arm B). The CDR3 is 12 residues long. J lost 6 bases, V lost 7 bases, and 3 bases had no gene match. Per the germline V gene, CDR1 is MGHDK and CDR2 is SYGVNS. V is TRBV25-1 and J is TRBJ1-1; 9 bases align to TRBD1. This receptor was obtained from a human donor with melanoma. The sequenced sample was tumor tissue (inferred from file names), obtained from a patient given nivolumab and ipilimumab in sequence. The CDR3 DNA reads TGTGCCAGCAAGGGACAGGGTGCTGAAGCTTTCTTT. Protein product: CASKGQGAEAFF. The full variable domain, in which reference TRBV25-1 and TRBJ1-1 provide the parts outside the CDR3, is EADIYQTPRYLVIGTGKKITLECSQTMGHDKMYWYQQDPGMELHLIHYSYGVNSTEKGDLSSESTVSRIRTEHFPLTLESARPSHTSQYLCASKGQGAEAFFGQGTRLTVV.